A single sample is the source of the 9 T cell receptor beta chains below, sequenced in a study of T-cell reconstitution after alpha-beta-depleted transplantation in children. TCRbeta library preparation incorporated unique molecular identifiers. MiXCR was run by TCRdb on the PCR reads, yielding one entry per CDR3 protein. The data hold hundreds of thousands of distinct CDR3 sequences, with approximately 10% observed a single time. Sequenced material: PBMCs, taken before TCRalphabeta/CD19-depleted stem cell transplant. Receptor source: a child aged 2-15 years with inherited bone marrow failure, due to receive a stem cell transplant.

This clonotype appeared many times. This sequence joins TRBV5-1 and TRBJ2-7; 11 nucleotides line up with TRBD2. Germline CDR1 is SGHRS and CDR2 is YFSETQ. The CDR3 loop spans 14 amino acids. J gave up 3 bases and V 4 bases, and 3 bases lay outside the gene matches. DNA for the CDR3: TGCGCCAGCAGCATGGGACTAGCGGACTACGAGCAGTACTTC. Its protein product is CASSMGLADYEQYF. The complete variable domain, with remaining parts taken from reference TRBV5-1 and TRBJ2-7, reads KAGVTQTPRYLIKTRGQQVTLSCSPISGHRSVSWYQQTPGQGLQFLFEYFSETQRNKGNFPGRFSGRQFSNSRSEMNVSTLELGDSALYLCASSMGLADYEQYFGPGTRLTVT.

This clonotype came up once. The V call is TRBV29-1, the J call TRBJ2-7; 9 bases are a match to TRBD2. Germline CDR1 is SQVTM and CDR2 is ANQGSEA. The ends lost 6 bases at V and 6 bases at J; junction bases unmatched: 3. This CDR3 is 11 amino acids long. The CDR3 region has the DNA TGCAGCGTGGGGACTAGCCTCGAGCAGTACTTC. Its protein is CSVGTSLEQYF.

This chain joins TRBV27 and TRBJ2-1; 7 bases map to TRBD2. This CDR3 has 15 residues. The junction had 9 bases not matched to a gene; V was cut back by 4 bases and J by 6 bases. The V gene's germline CDR1 is MNHEY and CDR2 SMNVEV (reference sequence). As DNA, the CDR3 is TGTGCCAGCAGTTCGCGACTAGCCCCATCCAATGAGCAGTTCTTC. It specifies CASSSRLAPSNEQFF.

This clonotype has ten or more counts. V is TRBV7-6 and J is TRBJ2-5; D possibly corresponds to TRBD2 (6 bases). The CDR3 loop spans 15 amino acids. CDR1 SGHVS and CDR2 FNYEAQ come from the germline V gene. Trimming took 3 bases from V and 7 from J, leaving 18 bases between them. The CDR3 DNA is TGTGCCAGCAGCTTTTCGGGCGGGACGGAAGGGACCCAGTACTTC. It is translated as CASSFSGGTEGTQYF.

In this sample, this clonotype turned up a few times. The chain combines TRBV5-5 with TRBJ2-5; 7 positions match TRBD2. CDR3 length equals 18 residues. The germline CDR1 and CDR2 sequences are SGHKS and YYEKEE (reference sequence). V lost 1 base and J lost 0; bases outside the gene matches: 12. The CDR3 protein is CASSLIRVSGAYQETQYF. DNA of the CDR3: TGTGCCAGCAGCTTGATCCGAGTGAGCGGGGCGTACCAAGAGACCCAGTACTTC.

This clonotype showed up just a few times. The chain is built from TRBV2 and TRBJ1-1; TRBD1 aligns across 9 bases. Germline CDR1 reads SNHLY; CDR2 reads FYNNEI. The length of the CDR3 is 16 residues. Trimming at V came to 3 bases and at J to 3 bases, leaving 8 bases not matched to a gene. CDR3 residues: CASSDRTGGADTEAFF. In nucleotides, the CDR3 is TGTGCCAGCAGTGACAGAACAGGGGGCGCGGACACTGAAGCTTTCTTT.

This clonotype turned up a few times. The chain carries TRBV18 and TRBJ1-2, with 10 positions matching TRBD1. V gave up 3 bases and J gave up 8 bases; unmatched junction bases: 9. Germline CDR1 KGHSH, CDR2 LQKENI. This CDR3 contains 15 residues. The CDR3 bases are TGTGCCAGCTCACCGACGGGACAGGGGAGATGGGGCTACACCTTC. Translation: CASSPTGQGRWGYTF.

This clonotype was seen many times. The chain is built from TRBV24-1 and TRBJ2-5, with D unresolved. This CDR3 has 14 residues. The germline V gene has CDR1 KGHDR and CDR2 SFDVKD. V dropped 4 bases and J dropped 2 bases, with 10 bases sitting between them. The CDR3 reads CATSDPRVQETQYF. The CDR3 DNA reads TGTGCCACCAGTGACCCACGGGTTCAAGAGACCCAGTACTTC.

This clonotype came up many times. This rearrangement joins TRBV19 to TRBJ2-7; D perhaps matches TRBD2 (5 bases). Per the germline V gene, CDR1 is LNHDA and CDR2 is SQIVND (reference sequence). The CDR3 sequence is 14 residues long. Trimming removed 3 bases from V and 5 bases from J, with 14 bases in between. The CDR3 region is CASSIFWETNEQYF. For the CDR3, the DNA is TGTGCCAGTAGTATTTTTTGGGAGACCAACGAGCAGTACTTC. The full variable domain, completed using reference TRBV19 and TRBJ2-7, is DGGITQSPKYLFRKEGQNVTLSCEQNLNHDAMYWYRQDPGQGLRLIYYSQIVNDFQKGDIAEGYSVSREKKESFPLTVTSAQKNPTAFYLCASSIFWETNEQYFGPGTRLTVT.